The rows below give T cell receptor beta chains drawn from one sample of a study of blood T cell repertoires in COVID-19. Generated by immunoSEQ multiplex PCR, the TCRdb table keeps only in-frame clones and is missing some. The profile shows 250,000 or so clones, about 91% of them singletons. Source material: PBMCs or T cells enriched from blood (not recorded which). The receptors shown here come from a woman aged 40 to 49 with acute COVID-19. Both conserved end residues are part of each CDR3. D genes are given only for firm matches. Clone size, where shown, is once, few, many, or a class for clones that have expanded.

14	.	TRBV6-5	TRBD1	TRBJ1-1	CASSATGGDSEAFF	TGTGCCAGCAGCGCGACAGGGGGTGACTCTGAAGCTTTCTTT
17	.	TRBV3-1/TRBV3-2	TRBD2	TRBJ2-5	CASSQDGPSGVGETQYF	TGTGCCAGCAGCCAAGATGGTCCTAGCGGGGTAGGGGAGACCCAGTACTTC
16	.	TRBV5-6	TRBD1	TRBJ2-2	CASSPYGTGVTGELFF	TGTGCCAGCAGCCCCTATGGGACAGGGGTCACCGGGGAGCTGTTTTTT
12	.	TRBV7-9	.	TRBJ1-2	CASSPSTSSYTF	TGTGCCAGCAGCCCGTCTACCTCCTCCTACACCTTC
15	.	TRBV18	TRBD2	TRBJ2-5	CASSPLAGEQETQYF	TGTGCCAGCTCACCACTAGCGGGGGAGCAAGAGACCCAGTACTTC
13	.	TRBV6-5	.	TRBJ1-1	CASSSTVYTEAFF	TGTGCCAGCAGTTCGACAGTCTACACTGAAGCTTTCTTT
15	.	TRBV2	TRBD2	TRBJ2-3	CASSERGISTDTQYF	TGTGCCAGCAGTGAGCGGGGGATAAGCACAGATACGCAGTATTTT
13	.	TRBV30	.	TRBJ1-6	CASSGTIYSPLHF	TGTGCCTCGTCCGGGACAATTTATTCACCCCTCCACTTT
14	.	TRBV4-1	TRBD1	TRBJ1-2	CASSQGTGGNGYTF	TGCGCCAGCAGCCAAGGGACAGGGGGTAATGGCTACACCTTC
13	.	TRBV9	.	TRBJ1-2	CASSDYRNYGYTF	TGTGCCAGCAGCGATTACAGGAACTATGGCTACACCTTC
14	.	TRBV7-2	TRBD1	TRBJ2-3	CASSRQGAEDTQYF	TGTGCCAGTAGTCGACAGGGGGCGGAAGATACGCAGTATTTT
15	.	TRBV9	TRBD1	TRBJ1-2	CASSATGAKNYGYTF	TGTGCCAGCAGCGCCACAGGGGCGAAAAACTATGGCTACACCTTC
12	few	TRBV2	.	TRBJ2-3	CASSIQGDTQYF	TGTGCCAGCAGTATACAGGGAGATACGCAGTATTTT
15	.	TRBV19	.	TRBJ2-1	CASSMAGYPYNEQFF	TGTGCCAGTAGTATGGCGGGGTACCCCTACAATGAGCAGTTCTTC
13	.	TRBV10-3	.	TRBJ1-6	CAARTGGNSPLHF	TGTGCCGCCAGGACGGGAGGTAATTCACCCCTCCACTTT
16	.	TRBV7-2	.	TRBJ2-5	CASSLEPIRGRETQYF	TGTGCCAGCAGCTTAGAACCCATCAGGGGGAGGGAGACCCAGTACTTC
15	.	TRBV7-2	TRBD1	TRBJ1-1	CASSLTGGMNTEAFF	TGTGCCAGCAGCTTAACAGGGGGTATGAACACTGAAGCTTTCTTT